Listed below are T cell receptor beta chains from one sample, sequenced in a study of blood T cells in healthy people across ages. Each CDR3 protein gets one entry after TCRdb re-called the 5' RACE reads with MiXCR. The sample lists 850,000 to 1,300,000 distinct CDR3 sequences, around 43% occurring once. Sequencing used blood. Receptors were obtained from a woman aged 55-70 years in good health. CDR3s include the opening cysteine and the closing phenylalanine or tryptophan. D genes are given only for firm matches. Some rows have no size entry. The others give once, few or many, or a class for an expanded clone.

CASSEADRRYEQYF | TGTGCCAGCAGCGAAGCGGACAGGAGGTACGAGCAGTACTTC | TRBJ2-7 | TRBD1 | TRBV27 | .
CASRGGGVNTEAFF | TGTGCCAGCAGAGGAGGGGGGGTGAACACTGAAGCTTTCTTT | TRBJ1-1 | . | TRBV28 | .
CASSASGFYEQYF | TGTGCCAGCAGCGCATCAGGGTTTTACGAGCAGTACTTC | TRBJ2-7 | . | TRBV9 | few
CASSSVGGEGNIQYF | TGCGCCAGCAGCTCGGTAGGAGGGGAGGGGAACATTCAGTACTTC | TRBJ2-4 | TRBD2 | TRBV5-1 | .
CASSLGGTGYQFF | TGTGCCAGCAGCTTAGGCGGGACAGGATATCAGTTCTTC | TRBJ2-1 | TRBD1 | TRBV7-2 | few
CASAGGPGNEQFF | TGTGCCAGCGCGGGAGGGCCTGGTAATGAGCAGTTCTTC | TRBJ2-1 | TRBD2 | TRBV6-6 | .
CSVERTGGVADTQYF | TGCAGCGTTGAAAGGACAGGGGGCGTTGCAGATACGCAGTATTTT | TRBJ2-3 | TRBD1 | TRBV29-1 | .
CASSLATGRGNTEAFF | TGCGCCAGCAGCTTGGCCACAGGGAGAGGGAACACTGAAGCTTTCTTT | TRBJ1-1 | . | TRBV5-1 | .
CAGSNSYEQYF | TGTGCCGGCTCTAACTCCTACGAGCAGTACTTC | TRBJ2-7 | . | TRBV27 | .
CASGLEPGREAFF | TGTGCTAGTGGTTTAGAACCGGGGAGGGAAGCTTTCTTT | TRBJ1-1 | . | TRBV12-5 | .
CASSVGVAGAGDTQYF | TGTGCCAGCAGCGTGGGGGTTGCGGGAGCGGGGGATACGCAGTATTTT | TRBJ2-3 | TRBD2 | TRBV7-9 | few
CASSYSTGLAPAYEQYF | TGTGCCAGCAGTTACTCCACTGGACTAGCCCCAGCCTACGAGCAGTACTTC | TRBJ2-7 | TRBD2 | TRBV6-2/TRBV6-3 | once
CAWSFGTGVNQPQHF | TGTGCCTGGAGTTTTGGGACAGGGGTCAATCAGCCCCAGCATTTT | TRBJ1-5 | TRBD1 | TRBV30 | .
CASSSPPQGVYEQYF | TGTGCCAGCAGTAGCCCGCCACAGGGGGTCTACGAGCAGTACTTC | TRBJ2-7 | TRBD1 | TRBV6-5 | .
CASSPETSGSNEQFF | TGTGCCAGCTCACCCGAGACTAGCGGGAGTAATGAGCAGTTCTTC | TRBJ2-1 | TRBD2 | TRBV18 | .
CASRTDRDEQFF | TGTGCCAGCAGAACAGACAGGGATGAGCAGTTCTTC | TRBJ2-1 | TRBD1 | TRBV5-5 | .
CASSQEGTKGVNEQFF | TGTGCCAGCAGCCAAGAGGGGACTAAAGGGGTTAATGAGCAGTTCTTC | TRBJ2-1 | TRBD2 | TRBV4-2 | .
CASSLPGVSTDTQYF | TGTGCCAGCAGTTTACCAGGGGTGAGCACAGATACGCAGTATTTT | TRBJ2-3 | . | TRBV12-3/TRBV12-4 | few
CASSPGLVIGEQYF | TGTGCCAGCAGCCCGGGACTAGTGATTGGCGAGCAGTACTTC | TRBJ2-7 | TRBD2 | TRBV27 | few
CSVPLPGTDTQYF | TGCAGCGTCCCCCTCCCGGGCACAGATACGCAGTATTTT | TRBJ2-3 | . | TRBV29-1 | .
CSASPAGTGANVLTF | TGCAGTGCTAGTCCCGCAGGGACTGGGGCCAACGTCCTGACTTTC | TRBJ2-6 | . | TRBV20-1 | .
CASSPRGYTQYF | TGTGCCAGCAGCCCGCGGGGGTATACGCAGTATTTT | TRBJ2-3 | TRBD2 | TRBV13 | .
CASSESTGMMGGYTEAFF | TGCGCCAGCAGTGAGTCGACAGGAATGATGGGAGGCTACACTGAAGCTTTCTTT | TRBJ1-1 | . | TRBV10-2 | .
CSARIEDYGYTF | TGCAGTGCTAGGATAGAGGACTATGGCTACACCTTC | TRBJ1-2 | . | TRBV20-1 | .
CAIRVLGGDEQFF | TGTGCCATCAGAGTACTAGGCGGGGACGAGCAGTTCTTC | TRBJ2-1 | . | TRBV10-3 | .
CSAPKAGVDYNEQYF | TGCAGTGCTCCCAAGGCGGGAGTTGACTACAATGAGCAGTACTTC | TRBJ2-7 | TRBD2 | TRBV20-1 | .
CASSQGGKTQYF | TGTGCCAGCAGCCAGGGGGGGAAGACCCAGTACTTC | TRBJ2-5 | TRBD2 | TRBV3-1 | few
CASSLEQHNEQFF | TGTGCCAGCAGCTTAGAACAGCACAATGAGCAGTTCTTC | TRBJ2-1 | . | TRBV11-3 | .
CASSQTTVHNEQFF | TGTGCCAGCAGCCAGACGACAGTTCACAATGAGCAGTTCTTC | TRBJ2-1 | . | TRBV3-1 | .
CASSSGQDRGTQYF | TGCGCCAGCAGCTCGGGACAGGACAGGGGGACCCAGTACTTC | TRBJ2-5 | TRBD1 | TRBV10-2 | few
CASSLGTGERIITEAFF | TGTGCCAGCAGCTTGGGTACAGGGGAGAGAATCATCACTGAAGCTTTCTTT | TRBJ1-1 | TRBD1 | TRBV5-5 | once
CASRSDSGVNEQFF | TGTGCCAGCAGAAGCGACAGTGGTGTCAATGAGCAGTTCTTC | TRBJ2-1 | . | TRBV6-1 | few
CASSLGLTSRSDTQYF | TGCGCCAGCAGCTTAGGACTGACTAGCCGATCAGATACGCAGTATTTT | TRBJ2-3 | TRBD2 | TRBV5-1 | .
CASSDGAEYNEQFF | TGTGCCAGCAGCGACGGGGCTGAATACAATGAGCAGTTCTTC | TRBJ2-1 | . | TRBV7-6 | .
CASNGAGYEQYF | TGTGCCAGCAATGGGGCGGGCTACGAGCAGTACTTC | TRBJ2-7 | . | TRBV2 | few
CSATSMGSNTYEQFF | TGCAGTGCTACCTCGATGGGAAGTAACACCTACGAGCAGTTCTTC | TRBJ2-1 | . | TRBV20-1 | .
CASSQTGSGPQHF | TGTGCCAGCAGCCAGACGGGATCGGGGCCCCAGCATTTT | TRBJ1-5 | . | TRBV5-5 | .
CASSQDKSMGDRQFF | TGTGCCAGCAGCCAAGATAAAAGTATGGGGGACAGGCAGTTCTTC | TRBJ2-1 | TRBD1 | TRBV14 | .
CASSQSWTQYF | TGCGCCAGCAGCCAAAGCTGGACCCAGTACTTC | TRBJ2-5 | . | TRBV4-1 | .
CASSPGYTGELFF | TGTGCCAGCAGCCCGGGCTACACCGGGGAGCTGTTTTTT | TRBJ2-2 | . | TRBV9 | .
CASSRGLGYNEQFF | TGTGCCAGCAGTCGAGGTTTGGGATACAATGAGCAGTTCTTC | TRBJ2-1 | . | TRBV6-2/TRBV6-3 | once
CATSMPGTQYF | TGTGCCACCAGCATGCCGGGAACGCAGTATTTT | TRBJ2-3 | . | TRBV15 | many
CSAAKVNAYTF | TGCAGTGCTGCCAAGGTCAATGCCTACACCTTC | TRBJ1-2 | . | TRBV20-1 | many
CSARDEGFRETQYF | TGCAGTGCTAGAGATGAAGGGTTCCGGGAGACCCAGTACTTC | TRBJ2-5 | . | TRBV20-1 | .
CASSQDHGQTQYF | TGTGCCAGCAGCCAAGATCACGGTCAGACCCAGTACTTC | TRBJ2-5 | . | TRBV4-2 | .
CASSQWTVNFNYGYTF | TGTGCCAGCAGCCAATGGACAGTGAACTTCAACTATGGCTACACCTTC | TRBJ1-2 | . | TRBV6-6 | .
CASSQEGLAETQYF | TGTGCCAGCAGCCAAGAGGGACTAGCGGAGACCCAGTACTTC | TRBJ2-5 | TRBD2 | TRBV14 | once
CASSLGSGVLQETQYF | TGTGCCAGCAGCTTAGGCTCGGGGGTCCTCCAAGAGACCCAGTACTTC | TRBJ2-5 | . | TRBV7-8 | .
CASIKAGQCEQYF | TGTGCCAGCATCAAAGCCGGACAGTGCGAGCAGTACTTC | TRBJ2-7 | . | TRBV7-9 | .
CSARDGQTQYF | TGCAGTGCTAGAGATGGACAGACCCAGTACTTC | TRBJ2-5 | . | TRBV20-1 | many
CSVDPGGYEQFF | TGCAGCGTTGATCCGGGGGGGTATGAGCAGTTCTTC | TRBJ2-1 | TRBD2 | TRBV29-1 | few
CASSQYRGYEQYF | TGTGCCAGCAGCCAATACAGGGGCTACGAGCAGTACTTC | TRBJ2-7 | TRBD1 | TRBV3-1 | .
CASSYRGLPGQETQYF | TGTGCCAGCAGTTACCGGGGACTACCCGGCCAAGAGACCCAGTACTTC | TRBJ2-5 | TRBD2 | TRBV6-2/TRBV6-3 | .
CASSLEFGGSYEQYF | TGTGCCAGCAGCTTAGAGTTCGGAGGAAGCTACGAGCAGTACTTC | TRBJ2-7 | . | TRBV7-8 | .
CASSFGRTSGTDTQYF | TGTGCCAGCAGCTTTGGAAGGACTAGCGGGACAGATACGCAGTATTTT | TRBJ2-3 | TRBD2 | TRBV5-6 | .
CSVEDFAAGQETQYF | TGCAGCGTTGAAGATTTTGCGGCAGGGCAAGAGACCCAGTACTTC | TRBJ2-5 | . | TRBV29-1 | .
CASSSNSGSRYNEQFF | TGCGCCAGCAGCTCAAATAGCGGGAGTCGGTACAATGAGCAGTTCTTC | TRBJ2-1 | TRBD2 | TRBV4-1 | many
CASSNLYLTDSPLHF | TGTGCCAGCAGCAATCTCTACCTTACAGATTCACCCCTCCACTTT | TRBJ1-6 | . | TRBV21-1 | .
CASRRRGFYEQYF | TGTGCCAGCAGACGAAGGGGGTTTTACGAGCAGTACTTC | TRBJ2-7 | . | TRBV21-1 | .